Shown below are 28 T cell receptor beta chains from a single sample sequenced in a study of T cells in women clearing cervical HPV infection. The assay was immunoSEQ multiplex PCR, and TCRdb's table has in-frame clones only and misses some. This table holds about 22,000 clones. Sequencing used blood buffy coat. The source of these receptors is a woman aged 18 to 75 with a cervical HPV16 infection that either progressed to CIN3+ or cleared (not recorded which).

Comment on this clone: The read comes to an end 3 residues before the CDR3 does, leaving the germline J gene to fill in the end. The chain carries TRBV7-9 and TRBJ2-7; D remains ambiguous. The ends were cut back, 4 bases at V and 2 bases at J, with 12 bases in the middle. This CDR3 region has 14 residues. From germline, CDR1 is SEHNR and CDR2 FQNEAQ (reference sequence). CDR3: CASSSQPAAYEQYF. The covered CDR3 bases are TGTGCCAGCAGCTCGCAGCCGGCGGCCTACGAG. The whole variable domain, remainder taken from reference TRBV7-9 and TRBJ2-7, is DTGVSQNPRHKITKRGQNVTFRCDPISEHNRLYWYRQTLGQGPEFLTYFQNEAQLEKSRLLSDRFSAERPKGSFSTLEIQRTEQGDSAMYLCASSSQPAAYEQYFGPGTRLTVT.

Remarks on this clone: The missing CDR3 end, 3 residues past where the read stops, is filled in from the germline J gene. This chain connects TRBV7-3 to TRBJ2-7, with a possible D match to TRBD1 (6 bases). The germline V gene has CDR1 SGHTA and CDR2 FQGTGA. The CDR3 totals 13 residues. V lost 6 bases and J 1 base, leaving 10 bases between the germline ends. The CDR3 loop is CASSATGSYEQYF. CDR3 DNA, as far as it was read: TGTGCCAGCAGTGCTACAGGGTCCTACGAG.

Comments on this clone: The read falls 3 residues short of the CDR3 end, and the missing part is taken from the germline J gene. The V call is TRBV6-1, the J call TRBJ1-2; D is unclear. The length of the CDR3 is 13 residues. V lost 5 bases, J lost 2 bases, and 9 bases lay in between. Germline V gene lookup returns CDR1 MNHNS and CDR2 SASEGT. The sequenced part of the CDR3 DNA is TGTGCCAGCAGTCAAGACGGGAACTATGGC. This sequence encodes CASSQDGNYG. The entire CDR3 protein is CASSQDGNYGYTF.

Note on this clone: The CDR3 end falls 3 residues outside the read, so it is completed with the germline J gene. The rearrangement joins TRBV2 to TRBJ2-5; D gene ambiguous. The CDR3 spans 14 residues. Germline values: CDR1 SNHLY, CDR2 FYNNEI. The ends were cut back, 4 bases at V and 5 bases at J, with 14 bases in the middle. The CDR3 sequence: CASSGFRGGETQYF. Incomplete CDR3 DNA: TGTGCCAGCAGTGGGTTCCGCGGTGGCGAGACC. Full variable domain (missing parts from reference TRBV2 and TRBJ2-5): EPEVTQTPSHQVTQMGQEVILRCVPISNHLYFYWYRQILGQKVEFLVSFYNNEISEKSEIFDDQFSVERPDGSNFTLKIRSTKLEDSAMYFCASSGFRGGETQYFGPGTRLLVL.

Turning to this clone: The CDR3 is cut off 3 residues early in the read; its end comes from the germline J gene. The chain is built from TRBV20-1 and TRBJ1-1, with a tentative D call TRBD1 (6 bases). The CDR3 has 13 amino acids. The germline CDR1 and CDR2 sequences are DFQATT and SNEGSKA (reference sequence). Trimming pared 5 bases from V and 1 base from J, leaving 11 bases between. The CDR3 reads CSASTQGNTEAFF. The covered CDR3 bases are TGCAGTGCTTCTACACAGGGGAACACTGAA.

To note about this clone: From the germline J gene comes the end of the CDR3, since the read stops 3 residues before it. The rearrangement uses TRBV13 and TRBJ1-2; TRBD1 is a possible D gene (5 bases). Trimming took off 5 bases at V and 7 bases at J, with 29 bases between the two ends. The length of the CDR3 is 18 residues. Germline CDR1 is PRHDT and CDR2 is FYEKMQ (reference sequence). The CDR3 sequence is CASSDPGRRTLTYPGYTF. The covered CDR3 bases are TGTGCCAGCAGCGACCCAGGGCGGAGAACCCTCACATACCCTGGC.

Notes on this clone: The CDR3 end is not reached by the read, which stops 3 residues before it; the germline J gene fills it in. The V call is TRBV10-1, the J call TRBJ2-2; 10 nucleotides align to TRBD2. Germline assignment: CDR1 WNHNN and CDR2 SYGVQD (reference sequence). This CDR3 has 15 residues. V trimming: 4 bases; J trimming: 1 base; junction bases outside the gene matches: 0. The covered CDR3 bases are TGCGCCAGCAGTGGGACTAGCGGGAACACCGGGGAG. Translation gives CASSGTSGNTGE. The entire CDR3 protein is CASSGTSGNTGELFF.

Partial CDR3 DNA: TGTGCCAGCAGCTTAGGCGGTCAGCCC. Protein: CASSLGGQP. The full CDR3 protein is CASSLGGQPQHF. This sequence joins TRBV7-6 and TRBJ1-5; unclear D gene. The read terminates 3 residues ahead of where the CDR3 ends, so the germline J gene completes it. This CDR3 contains 12 residues. V lost 1 base and J 6 bases, leaving 4 bases between the germline ends. CDR1 is SGHVS and CDR2 is FNYEAQ in the germline V gene.

In the case of this clone: The read halts 3 residues ahead of the CDR3 end, with the missing end drawn from the germline J gene. The chain joins TRBV5-1 to TRBJ1-3; a possible D gene is TRBD1 (5 bases). V lost 4 bases and J lost 0, with 11 bases in between. This CDR3 region has 15 residues. The V gene's germline CDR1 is SGHRS and CDR2 YFSETQ. The DNA read from the CDR3 is TGCGCCAGCAGCAGGGAGGGGAGCTCTGGAAACACC. It specifies CASSREGSSGNT. Given in full, the CDR3 is CASSREGSSGNTIYF.

Points on this clone: The missing CDR3 end, 3 residues past where the read stops, is filled in from the germline J gene. V and J are TRBV11-3 and TRBJ2-1, with 9 bases that match TRBD1. This CDR3 is built from 14 residues. From germline, CDR1 is SGHNT and CDR2 YENEEA. The V segment lost 5 bases and the J segment 9 bases; nucleotides outside the gene matches: 8. CDR3 sequence: CASSAITGGSEQFF. The DNA read from the CDR3 is TGTGCCAGCAGCGCTATCACAGGGGGCAGTGAG.

A remark on this clone: The read ends 3 residues early relative to the CDR3; the germline J gene fills the gap. The chain combines TRBV29-1 with TRBJ2-7, with D possibly matching TRBD1 (6 bases). This CDR3 contains 12 residues. The germline V gene has CDR1 SQVTM and CDR2 ANQGSEA. V was trimmed by 6 bases and J by 2 bases, leaving 11 bases between them. The CDR3 sequence is CSVRTETYEQYF. CDR3 DNA, as far as it was read: TGCAGCGTCCGGACAGAGACCTACGAG.

With respect to this clone: The read halts 3 residues ahead of the CDR3 end, with the missing end drawn from the germline J gene. This chain joins TRBV2 and TRBJ1-1; D is possibly TRBD1 (6 bases). In germline, CDR1 is SNHLY, CDR2 FYNNEI. CDR3 length: 10 amino acids. Incomplete CDR3 DNA: TGTGCCTCCGGGACATTCGAA. As protein: CASGTFE. The entire CDR3 reads CASGTFEAFF.

With regard to this clone: The CDR3 extends 3 residues past the end of the read, so its final part is completed from the germline J gene. The chain carries TRBV5-5 and TRBJ2-2; D perhaps matches TRBD1 (5 bases). The germline CDR1 and CDR2 sequences are SGHKS and YYEKEE (reference sequence). The CDR3 is 14 residues long. CDR3 sequence reads: CASSLGGANSPLFF. Partial CDR3 DNA: TGTGCCAGCAGCTTGGGGGGCGCTAATTCACCG.

Note on this clone: The read finishes 3 residues shy of the CDR3 end, and the germline J gene is used to complete it. This chain joins TRBV6-1 and TRBJ1-1, with D hard to call. Per the germline V gene, CDR1 is MNHNS and CDR2 is SASEGT. V shed 2 bases and J shed 1 base, with 8 bases lying between them. This CDR3 is 14 amino acids long. Partial CDR3 DNA: TGTGCCAGCAGTGAATGGGCAGAGAACACTGAA. Translation gives CASSEWAENTE. The full CDR3 reads CASSEWAENTEAFF.

To note about this clone: The read ends 3 residues before the CDR3 terminus; that terminus is restored from the germline J gene. The chain employs TRBV13 and TRBJ2-7; 10 bases match TRBD1. The length of the CDR3 is 15 residues. J lost 3 bases, V lost 3 bases, and 5 bases had no gene match. Germline values: CDR1 PRHDT, CDR2 FYEKMQ (reference sequence). CDR3 sequence reads: CASSFRDRGYYEQYF. CDR3 DNA, as far as it was read: TGTGCCAGCAGCTTCCGGGACAGGGGATACTACGAG.

As for this clone: The read falls 3 residues short of the CDR3 end, and the missing part is taken from the germline J gene. This rearrangement joins TRBV6-4 to TRBJ2-2; 7 bases are shared with TRBD2. The CDR3 has 14 residues. Germline V gene lookup returns CDR1 MRHNA and CDR2 SNTAGT. V trimming: 4 bases; J trimming: 5 bases; junction bases outside the gene matches: 4. The DNA read from the CDR3 is TGTGCCAGCAGTGCGCAGGGAGGGACCGGGGAG. Residues: CASSAQGGTGE. The full CDR3 protein reads CASSAQGGTGELFF.

For this clone: One end of the junction fails to match germline, which may point to a read error. The CDR3 end is not reached by the read, which stops 3 residues before it; the germline J gene fills it in. Other DNA variants within this sample encode the same CDR3. The V and J genes are TRBV7-8 and TRBJ1-3; no clear D gene. CDR3 size: 16 residues. The germline V gene encodes CDR1 SGHVS and CDR2 FQNEAQ. CDR3 DNA (partial): TGTGCCAGCAGCTTAGGGGCCAGGATCTCTGGAAACACA. Encoded protein: CASSLGARISGNT. The whole CDR3 reads CASSLGARISGNTIYF.

Remarks on this clone: The missing CDR3 end, 3 residues past where the read stops, is filled in from the germline J gene. This rearrangement joins TRBV9 to TRBJ2-7; D perhaps matches TRBD2 (6 bases). Trimming removed 0 bases from V and 3 bases from J, with 10 bases in between. Looked up from germline, CDR1 is SGDLS and CDR2 is YYNGEE. This CDR3 is built from 14 residues. CDR3 DNA (partial): TGTGCCAGCAGCGTAGAGGCGGGATTCTACGAG. It translates to CASSVEAGFYE. From start to end, the CDR3 is CASSVEAGFYEQYF.

Note on this clone: The DNA ends 3 residues before the CDR3 does, and the rest of the CDR3 is filled in from the germline J gene. The rearrangement uses TRBV18 and TRBJ1-2; D might be TRBD1 (6 bases). The CDR3 is 16 amino acids. Germline V lookup: CDR1 KGHSH, CDR2 LQKENI. Partial CDR3 DNA: TGTGCCAGCTCACCGGTCGGGACACTTAGCTCCTACGAC. Translated: CASSPVGTLSSYD. In full, the CDR3 is CASSPVGTLSSYDYTF.

With regard to this clone: The sequence runs out 3 residues before the end of the CDR3; the remainder is reconstructed from the germline J gene. V gene TRBV2 combines with J gene TRBJ2-1, with a possible D match to TRBD2 (6 bases). CDR1 is SNHLY and CDR2 is FYNNEI in the germline V gene. This CDR3 is built from 14 residues. V dropped 7 bases and J dropped 6 bases, with 16 bases sitting between them. CDR3 loop: CASTASVNFNEQFF. CDR3 bases read: TGTGCCAGCACAGCTAGCGTTAACTTCAATGAG.

As concerns this clone: The read terminates 3 residues before the CDR3 end, so the remaining end is supplied by the germline J gene. V usage is TRBV20-1 and J usage is TRBJ1-2; D not resolved. The CDR3 is made up of 15 amino acids. The germline V and J ends were trimmed by 6 bases and 4 bases, with 21 bases remaining between them. The V gene's germline CDR1 is DFQATT and CDR2 SNEGSKA (reference sequence). The CDR3 spells CSAPLWAASGYGYTF. The sequenced part of the CDR3 DNA is TGCAGTGCCCCTCTTTGGGCAGCCTCAGGCTATGGC.

As regards this clone: The read ends 3 residues before the CDR3 terminus; that terminus is restored from the germline J gene. The V call is TRBV30, the J call TRBJ2-2; 7 nucleotides agree with TRBD1. The CDR3 is 14 amino acids. The V segment lost 4 bases and the J segment 5 bases; nucleotides outside the gene matches: 7. Germline lookup yields CDR1 GTSNPN and CDR2 SVGIG (reference sequence). The part of the CDR3 DNA that was read is TGTGCCTGGAACAGGGCCAGGGGGACCGGGGAG. Translating gives CAWNRARGTGE. The entire CDR3 protein is CAWNRARGTGELFF.

As regards this clone: Read coverage stops 3 residues before the CDR3 terminus; the germline J gene supplies the remainder. The chain employs TRBV20-1 and TRBJ1-4, with 9 bases lining up with TRBD1. The CDR3 is made up of 18 amino acids. Germline trimming cut 5 bases from V and 4 bases from J; bases unmatched to any gene: 17. Germline CDR1 is DFQATT and CDR2 is SNEGSKA (reference sequence). Here the CDR3 reads CSAGGADRGFFRNEKLFF. The DNA read from the CDR3 is TGCAGTGCTGGGGGTGCGGACAGGGGATTTTTCCGTAATGAAAAA.

The part of the CDR3 DNA that was read is TGCGCCAGCAGCTCGCGGGAACCTAGCACAGATACG. Its translation: CASSSREPSTDT. In full, the CDR3 reads CASSSREPSTDTQYF. The chain carries TRBV5-1 and TRBJ2-3; a weak D match, TRBD2 (6 bases). The read ends 3 residues early relative to the CDR3; the germline J gene fills the gap. CDR3 size: 15 residues. With 3 bases removed from V and 0 bases from J, the gap between germline ends came to 11 bases. The germline V gene encodes CDR1 SGHRS and CDR2 YFSETQ.

CDR3 DNA (partial): TGTGCCAGCAGCTTGGGACAGGGGCCTTTTGCCGAAAAA. This encodes CASSLGQGPFAEK. The CDR3 as a whole reads CASSLGQGPFAEKLFF. This chain links TRBV6-2 or TRBV6-3 with TRBJ1-4; 10 nucleotides line up with TRBD1. The read comes to an end 3 residues before the CDR3 does, leaving the germline J gene to fill in the end. The CDR3 has 16 amino acids. In germline, CDR1 is MNHEY, CDR2 SVGEGT. J lost 8 bases, V lost 6 bases, and 12 bases had no gene match.

A remark on this clone: The sequence runs out 3 residues before the end of the CDR3; the remainder is reconstructed from the germline J gene. The rearrangement joins TRBV7-9 to TRBJ1-2; D might be TRBD1 (6 bases). This CDR3 has 15 amino acids. Germline CDR1 is SEHNR and CDR2 is FQNEAQ (reference sequence). V dropped 5 bases and J dropped 4 bases, with 17 bases sitting between them. CDR3 region: CASSRGGATIYGYTF. CDR3 DNA (partial): TGTGCCAGCAGCCGGGGGGGGGCCACAATCTATGGC.

Remarks on this clone: The read finishes 3 residues shy of the CDR3 end, and the germline J gene is used to complete it. The chain employs TRBV7-8 and TRBJ1-5, with D unclear. The CDR3 is 14 amino acids. Trimming removed 5 bases from V and 9 bases from J, with 17 bases in between. Germline CDR1 SGHVS, CDR2 FQNEAQ. The CDR3: CASSLSTSQAPQHF. CDR3 DNA (partial): TGTGCCAGCAGCCTTTCGACCAGTCAGGCGCCC.

About this clone: The read comes to an end 3 residues before the CDR3 does, leaving the germline J gene to fill in the end. This chain joins TRBV10-3 and TRBJ2-3; 10 nucleotides align to TRBD2. The CDR3 runs to 15 residues. V was pared by 4 bases and J by 5 bases, with 6 bases of the junction left unmatched. Germline CDR1 is ENHRY and CDR2 is SYGVKD. CDR3 DNA, as far as it was read: TGTGCCATCAGTGGGACTAGCGGAGCGGTAGATACG. Its translation is CAISGTSGAVDT. The entire CDR3 reads CAISGTSGAVDTQYF.